The 8 T cell receptor beta chains below were found in one sample sequenced in a study of blood T cell repertoires in COVID-19. The assay was immunoSEQ multiplex PCR, and TCRdb's table has in-frame clones only and misses some. The sample contains 200,000 to 250,000 clones, over 75% of which appear only once. Sequencing used PBMCs or T cells enriched from blood (not recorded which). Receptors were obtained from a woman aged 30 to 39 who had been exposed to COVID-19.

The rearrangement links TRBV19 to TRBJ1-1; D gene ambiguous. The V gene's germline CDR1 is LNHDA and CDR2 SQIVND (reference sequence). This CDR3 is built from 15 residues. V was shortened by 1 base and J by 3 bases, with 12 bases between the two germline ends. The CDR3 reads CASSIGGSLYTEAFF. CDR3 in DNA: TGTGCCAGTAGTATAGGCGGCAGCCTTTACACTGAAGCTTTCTTT.

The chain recombines TRBV30 with TRBJ2-7; 7 bases match TRBD1. With 0 bases clipped from V and 0 bases from J, the junction kept 11 bases outside the gene matches. The CDR3 spans 17 residues. In germline, CDR1 is GTSNPN, CDR2 SVGIG (reference sequence). The CDR3 region is CAWSVGMGTASSYEQYF. The CDR3 bases are TGTGCCTGGAGTGTGGGGATGGGGACAGCGAGCTCCTACGAGCAGTACTTC.

This clone is a singleton in its sample. This sequence joins TRBV27 and TRBJ2-3, with TRBD2 identical over 7 bases. The CDR3 has 17 residues. V lost 2 bases and J lost 5; bases outside the gene matches: 13. Germline V gene sequence: CDR1 MNHEY, CDR2 SMNVEV (reference sequence). The CDR3 region has the DNA TGTGCCAGCAGTTTAACGAGGGGAGGGGCTGCGGGAGATACGCAGTATTTT. It is translated as CASSLTRGGAAGDTQYF.

The chain recombines TRBV5-6 with TRBJ2-7; the match to TRBD1 covers 7 bases. The germline CDR1 and CDR2 sequences are SGHDT and YYEEEE. This CDR3 is 15 amino acids long. The V gene end was trimmed by 0 bases and the J gene end by 1 base; junction bases not matched to a gene: 4. Here the CDR3 reads CASSLAGTASYEQYF. The CDR3, as DNA: TGTGCCAGCAGCTTGGCCGGGACAGCTTCCTACGAGCAGTACTTC.

V and J are TRBV5-1 and TRBJ1-1, with a weak D call TRBD1 (5 bases). The CDR3 spans 19 residues. Germline CDR1 and CDR2: SGHRS and YFSETQ. With 0 bases removed from V and 3 bases from J, the gap between germline ends came to 24 bases. CDR3 DNA: TGCGCCAGCAGCTTGGATTTAGGGGCAGGGAGGTTGGGAGACACTGAAGCTTTCTTT. This codes for CASSLDLGAGRLGDTEAFF.

This clone rates as medium-sized. This rearrangement joins TRBV7-8 to TRBJ2-5; 9 positions match TRBD2. Per germline, CDR1 SGHVS and CDR2 FQNEAQ. The CDR3 consists of 15 residues. The trim removed 5 bases at V and 5 bases at J, leaving 9 bases unmatched. The CDR3 loop reads CASSPGLASLETQYF. CDR3 nucleotide sequence: TGTGCCAGCAGCCCCGGACTAGCGTCGTTGGAGACCCAGTACTTC.

V usage is TRBV29-1 and J usage is TRBJ1-5, with no clear D. Trimming cost V 4 bases and J 2 bases, with 12 bases left between them. From germline, CDR1 is SQVTM and CDR2 ANQGSEA. CDR3 size: 14 residues. CDR3 DNA: TGCAGCGTTGGTTACGGGTCCGGCAATCAGCCCCAGCATTTT. Translating it yields CSVGYGSGNQPQHF.

The chain is built from TRBV9 and TRBJ2-7; tentative D call: TRBD2 (5 bases). Germline V gives CDR1 SGDLS, CDR2 YYNGEE. The CDR3 totals 14 residues. V was trimmed by 1 base and J by 2 bases, leaving 10 bases between them. The CDR3 DNA is TGTGCCAGCAGCGTATCCAGCGGCCCCTACGAGCAGTACTTC. Protein product: CASSVSSGPYEQYF.